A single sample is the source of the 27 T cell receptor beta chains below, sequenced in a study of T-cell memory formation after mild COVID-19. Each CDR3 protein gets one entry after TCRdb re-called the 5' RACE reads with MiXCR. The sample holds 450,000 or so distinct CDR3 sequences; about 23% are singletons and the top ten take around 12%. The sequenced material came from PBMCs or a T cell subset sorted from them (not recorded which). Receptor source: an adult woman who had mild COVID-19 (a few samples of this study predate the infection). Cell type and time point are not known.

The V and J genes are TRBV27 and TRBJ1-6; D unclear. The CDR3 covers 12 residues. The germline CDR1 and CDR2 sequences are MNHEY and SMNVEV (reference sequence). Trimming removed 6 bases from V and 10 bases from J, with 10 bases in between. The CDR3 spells CASSPLGSPLHF. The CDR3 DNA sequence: TGTGCCAGCAGCCCCCTGGGGTCACCCCTCCACTTT.

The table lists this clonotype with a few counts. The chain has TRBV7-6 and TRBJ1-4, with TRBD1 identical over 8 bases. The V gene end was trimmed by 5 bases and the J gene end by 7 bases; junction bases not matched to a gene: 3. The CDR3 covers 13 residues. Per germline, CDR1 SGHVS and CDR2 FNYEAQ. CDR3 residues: CASSRQGLEKLFF. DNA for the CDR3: TGTGCCAGCAGCCGACAGGGGCTTGAAAAACTGTTTTTT.

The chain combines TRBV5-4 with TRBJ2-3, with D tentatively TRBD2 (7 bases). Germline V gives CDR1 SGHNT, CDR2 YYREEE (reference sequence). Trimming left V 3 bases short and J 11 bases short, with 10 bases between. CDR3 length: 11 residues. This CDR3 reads CASSSGGLQYF. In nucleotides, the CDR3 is TGTGCCAGCAGCTCCGGGGGGCTGCAGTATTTT.

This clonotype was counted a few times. The CDR3 reads CASRAGKYYGYTF. Written as DNA, the CDR3 is TGTGCCAGTCGAGCAGGGAAGTACTATGGCTACACCTTC. The chain combines TRBV12-3 or TRBV12-4 with TRBJ1-2; D is perhaps TRBD1 (5 bases). Between the trimmed V and J ends, which lost 9 bases and 3 bases, there was a span of 14 bases. CDR3 length: 13 amino acids.

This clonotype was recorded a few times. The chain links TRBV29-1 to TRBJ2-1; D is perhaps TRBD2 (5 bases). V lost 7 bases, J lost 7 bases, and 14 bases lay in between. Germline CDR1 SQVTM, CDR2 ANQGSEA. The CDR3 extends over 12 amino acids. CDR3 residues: CSAAGWQNEQFF. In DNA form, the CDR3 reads TGCAGCGCTGCGGGCTGGCAGAATGAGCAGTTCTTC.

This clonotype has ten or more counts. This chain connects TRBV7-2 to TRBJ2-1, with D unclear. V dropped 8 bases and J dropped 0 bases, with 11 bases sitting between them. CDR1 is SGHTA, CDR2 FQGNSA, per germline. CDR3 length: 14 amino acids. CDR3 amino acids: CASLTGYSYNEQFF. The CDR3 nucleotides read TGTGCCAGCCTGACGGGCTACTCCTACAATGAGCAGTTCTTC.

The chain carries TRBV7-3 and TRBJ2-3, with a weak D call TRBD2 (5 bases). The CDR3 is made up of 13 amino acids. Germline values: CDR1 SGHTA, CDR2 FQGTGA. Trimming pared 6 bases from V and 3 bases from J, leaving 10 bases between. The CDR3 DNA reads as TGTGCCAGCAGGGAGGCGTTGACAGATACGCAGTATTTT. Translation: CASREALTDTQYF.

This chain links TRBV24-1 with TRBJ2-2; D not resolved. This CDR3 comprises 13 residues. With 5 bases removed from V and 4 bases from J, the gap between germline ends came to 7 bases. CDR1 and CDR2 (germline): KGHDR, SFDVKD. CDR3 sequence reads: CATSAPGTGELFF. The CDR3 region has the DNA TGTGCCACCAGTGCACCGGGCACCGGGGAGCTGTTTTTT.

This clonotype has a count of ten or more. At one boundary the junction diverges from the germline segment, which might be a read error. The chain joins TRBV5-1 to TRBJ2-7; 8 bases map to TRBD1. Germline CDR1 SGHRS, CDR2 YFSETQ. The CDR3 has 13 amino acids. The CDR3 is CASSLTGGYEQYF. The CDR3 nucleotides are TGTGCCAGCAGCTTAACAGGGGGCTACGAGCAGTACTTC.

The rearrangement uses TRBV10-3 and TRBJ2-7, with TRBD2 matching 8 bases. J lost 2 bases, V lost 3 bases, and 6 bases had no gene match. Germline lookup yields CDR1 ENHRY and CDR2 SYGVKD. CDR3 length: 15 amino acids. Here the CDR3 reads CAISEKGLGAYEQYF. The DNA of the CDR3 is TGTGCCATCAGTGAAAAGGGACTAGGAGCCTACGAGCAGTACTTC.

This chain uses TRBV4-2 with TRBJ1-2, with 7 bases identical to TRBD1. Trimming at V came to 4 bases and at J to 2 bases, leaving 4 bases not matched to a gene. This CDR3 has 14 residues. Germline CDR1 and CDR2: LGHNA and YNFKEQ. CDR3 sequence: CASSRPGQNYGYTF. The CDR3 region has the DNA TGTGCCAGCAGCCGCCCGGGACAGAACTATGGCTACACCTTC.

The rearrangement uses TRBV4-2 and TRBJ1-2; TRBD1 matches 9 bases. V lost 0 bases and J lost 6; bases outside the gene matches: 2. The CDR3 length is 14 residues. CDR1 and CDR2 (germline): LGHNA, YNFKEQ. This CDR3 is CASSQDRTGDGYTF. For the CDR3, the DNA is TGTGCCAGCAGCCAAGACCGGACAGGGGATGGCTACACCTTC.

The CDR3 region is CASSMDLGHSNTEAFF. The CDR3 bases are TGTGCCAGTAGTATGGATCTAGGACACTCGAACACTGAAGCTTTCTTT. The genes are TRBV19 and TRBJ1-1; D possibly corresponds to TRBD1 (5 bases). Germline values: CDR1 LNHDA, CDR2 SQIVND (reference sequence). The CDR3 runs 16 residues. V lost 3 bases and J 1 base, leaving 15 bases between the germline ends.

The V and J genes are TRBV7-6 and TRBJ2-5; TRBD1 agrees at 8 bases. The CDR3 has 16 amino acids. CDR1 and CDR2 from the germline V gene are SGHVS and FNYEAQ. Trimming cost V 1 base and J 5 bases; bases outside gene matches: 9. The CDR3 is CASSLGLDRVRETQYF. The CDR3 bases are TGTGCCAGCAGCTTAGGGCTGGACAGGGTGAGGGAGACCCAGTACTTC. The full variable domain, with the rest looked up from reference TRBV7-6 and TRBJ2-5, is GAGVSQSPRYKVTKRGQDVALRCDPISGHVSLYWYRQALGQGPEFLTYFNYEAQQDKSGLPNDRFSAERPEGSISTLTIQRTEQRDSAMYRCASSLGLDRVRETQYFGPGTRLLVL.

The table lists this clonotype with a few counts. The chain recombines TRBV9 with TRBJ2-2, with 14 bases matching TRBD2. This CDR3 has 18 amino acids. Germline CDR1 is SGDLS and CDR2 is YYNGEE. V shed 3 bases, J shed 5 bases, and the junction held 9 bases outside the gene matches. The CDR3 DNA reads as TGTGCCAGCAGCGGGGGACTAGCGGGAGTAGAAGGGACCGGGGAGCTGTTTTTT. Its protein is CASSGGLAGVEGTGELFF.

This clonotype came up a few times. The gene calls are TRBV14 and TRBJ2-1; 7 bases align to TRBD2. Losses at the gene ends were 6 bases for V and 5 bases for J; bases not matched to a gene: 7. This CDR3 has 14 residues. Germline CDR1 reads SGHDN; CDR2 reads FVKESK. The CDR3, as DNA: TGTGCCAGCAGACTAAGCGGGATAAACAATGAGCAGTTCTTC. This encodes CASRLSGINNEQFF. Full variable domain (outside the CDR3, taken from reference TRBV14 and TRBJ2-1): EAGVTQFPSHSVIEKGQTVTLRCDPISGHDNLYWYRRVMGKEIKFLLHFVKESKQDESGMPNNRFLAERTGGTYSTLKVQPAELEDSGVYFCASRLSGINNEQFFGPGTRLTVL.

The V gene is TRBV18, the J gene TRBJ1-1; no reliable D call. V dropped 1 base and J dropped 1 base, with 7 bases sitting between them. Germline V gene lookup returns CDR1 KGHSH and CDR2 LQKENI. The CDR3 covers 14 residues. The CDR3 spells CASSPQAQNTEAFF. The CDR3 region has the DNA TGTGCCAGCTCACCACAAGCTCAGAACACTGAAGCTTTCTTT.

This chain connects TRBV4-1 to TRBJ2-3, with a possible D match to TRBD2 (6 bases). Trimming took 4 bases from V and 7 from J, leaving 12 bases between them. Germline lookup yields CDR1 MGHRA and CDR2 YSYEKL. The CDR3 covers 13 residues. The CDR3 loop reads CASSLTGENTQYF. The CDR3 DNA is TGCGCCAGCAGCCTCACGGGAGAAAATACGCAGTATTTT.

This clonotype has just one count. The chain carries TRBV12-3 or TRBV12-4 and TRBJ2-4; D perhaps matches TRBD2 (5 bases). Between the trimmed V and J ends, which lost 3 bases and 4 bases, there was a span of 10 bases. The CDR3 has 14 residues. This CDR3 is CASSFAGAKNIQYF. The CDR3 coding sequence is TGTGCCAGCAGTTTTGCGGGCGCGAAAAACATTCAGTACTTC.

CDR3 DNA sequence: TGTGCCAGCAGCAGACTAGTTAGCTCACCTGAGCAGTTCTTC. Amino acids: CASSRLVSSPEQFF. J is TRBJ2-1 and V is TRBV7-6; the D gene is possibly TRBD2 (6 bases). Trimming took off 5 bases at V and 9 bases at J, with 17 bases between the two ends. The CDR3 covers 14 residues. Germline V gene data show CDR1 as SGHVS and CDR2 as FNYEAQ.

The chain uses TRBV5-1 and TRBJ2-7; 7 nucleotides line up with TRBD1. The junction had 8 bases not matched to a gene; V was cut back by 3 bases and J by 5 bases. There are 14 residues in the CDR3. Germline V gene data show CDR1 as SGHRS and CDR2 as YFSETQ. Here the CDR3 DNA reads TGCGCCAGCAGCTCATCAGGGGGTCAGAACGAGCAGTACTTC. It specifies CASSSSGGQNEQYF. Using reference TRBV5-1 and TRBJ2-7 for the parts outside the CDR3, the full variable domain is KAGVTQTPRYLIKTRGQQVTLSCSPISGHRSVSWYQQTPGQGLQFLFEYFSETQRNKGNFPGRFSGRQFSNSRSEMNVSTLELGDSALYLCASSSSGGQNEQYFGPGTRLTVT.

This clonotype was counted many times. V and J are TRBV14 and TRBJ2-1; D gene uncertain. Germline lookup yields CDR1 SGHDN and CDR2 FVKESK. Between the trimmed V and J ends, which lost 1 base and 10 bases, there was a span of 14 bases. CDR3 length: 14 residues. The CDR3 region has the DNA TGTGCCAGCAGCCAAGGAGGTGGGGTCTTAGAGCAGTTCTTC. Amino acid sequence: CASSQGGGVLEQFF.

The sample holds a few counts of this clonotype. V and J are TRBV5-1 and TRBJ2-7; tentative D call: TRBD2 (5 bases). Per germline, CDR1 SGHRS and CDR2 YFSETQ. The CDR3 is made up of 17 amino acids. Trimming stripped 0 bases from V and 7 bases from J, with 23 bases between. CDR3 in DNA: TGCGCCAGCAGCTTGGTCAGGACTGGCCAGGCCTTAGGGGAGCAGTACTTC. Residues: CASSLVRTGQALGEQYF.

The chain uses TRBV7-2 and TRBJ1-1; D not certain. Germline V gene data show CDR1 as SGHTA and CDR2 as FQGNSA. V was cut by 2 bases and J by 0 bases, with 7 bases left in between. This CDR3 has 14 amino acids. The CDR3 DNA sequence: TGTGCCAGCAGCTTATCAACCGTGAACACTGAAGCTTTCTTT. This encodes CASSLSTVNTEAFF.

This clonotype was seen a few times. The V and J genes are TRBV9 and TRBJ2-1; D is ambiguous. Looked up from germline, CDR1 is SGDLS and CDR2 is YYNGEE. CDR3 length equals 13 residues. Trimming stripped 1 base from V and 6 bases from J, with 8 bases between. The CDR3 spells CASSVRAANEQFF. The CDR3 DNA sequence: TGTGCCAGCAGCGTACGGGCTGCCAATGAGCAGTTCTTC.

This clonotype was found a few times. The CDR3 region has the DNA TGTGCCAGCAGATACTCGGGGCTCAACTATGGCTACACCTTC. This gives the protein CASRYSGLNYGYTF. V and J are TRBV12-3 or TRBV12-4 and TRBJ1-2; D is possibly TRBD1 (5 bases). V was pared by 6 bases and J by 2 bases, with 13 bases between. The CDR3 consists of 14 residues.

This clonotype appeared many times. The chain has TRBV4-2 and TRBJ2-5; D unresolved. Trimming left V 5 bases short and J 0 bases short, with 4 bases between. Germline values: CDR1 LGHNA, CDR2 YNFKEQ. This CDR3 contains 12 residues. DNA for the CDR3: TGTGCCAGCAGCGGGAACCAAGAGACCCAGTACTTC. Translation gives CASSGNQETQYF.